This TCR beta chain was documented in a study of T-cell memory formation after mild COVID-19. TCRdb ran MiXCR on the 5' RACE reads and lists one entry per CDR3 protein. Counted here are about 170,000 distinct CDR3 sequences, 10% to 15% occurring once; the ten biggest clones make up approximately 3.3%. General study points: The study found contracting CD4+ clones mainly in CM and EM and contracting CD8+ clones in EMRA.

The CDR3 has 13 residues. Germline CDR1 is ENHRY and CDR2 is SYGVKD. Trimming stripped 2 bases from V and 5 bases from J, with 9 bases between. There are a few counts of this clonotype. The antigen remains undetermined. The receptor comes from a man between 18 and 29 years old who had mild COVID-19 (a few samples of this study predate the infection). Cell type and time point are not known. Specimen: PBMCs or a T cell subset sorted from them (not recorded which). The chain employs TRBV10-3 and TRBJ2-5; D gene ambiguous. The DNA of the CDR3 is TGTGCCATCAGTGAGGGCAGCCGGGAGACCCAGTACTTC. Residues: CAISEGSRETQYF.